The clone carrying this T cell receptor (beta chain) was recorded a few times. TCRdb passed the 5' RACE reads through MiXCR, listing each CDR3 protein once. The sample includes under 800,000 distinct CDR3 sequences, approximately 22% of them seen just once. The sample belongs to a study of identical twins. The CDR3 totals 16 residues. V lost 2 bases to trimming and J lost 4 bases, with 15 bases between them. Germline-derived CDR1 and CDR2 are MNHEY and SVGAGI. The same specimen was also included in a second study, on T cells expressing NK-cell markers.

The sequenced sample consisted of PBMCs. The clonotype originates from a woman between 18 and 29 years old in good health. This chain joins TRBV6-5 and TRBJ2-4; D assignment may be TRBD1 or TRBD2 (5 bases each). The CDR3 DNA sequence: TGTGCCAGCAGTTACGCGCCGGGGCAGGCAAAAAACATTCAGTACTTC. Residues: CASSYAPGQAKNIQYF.